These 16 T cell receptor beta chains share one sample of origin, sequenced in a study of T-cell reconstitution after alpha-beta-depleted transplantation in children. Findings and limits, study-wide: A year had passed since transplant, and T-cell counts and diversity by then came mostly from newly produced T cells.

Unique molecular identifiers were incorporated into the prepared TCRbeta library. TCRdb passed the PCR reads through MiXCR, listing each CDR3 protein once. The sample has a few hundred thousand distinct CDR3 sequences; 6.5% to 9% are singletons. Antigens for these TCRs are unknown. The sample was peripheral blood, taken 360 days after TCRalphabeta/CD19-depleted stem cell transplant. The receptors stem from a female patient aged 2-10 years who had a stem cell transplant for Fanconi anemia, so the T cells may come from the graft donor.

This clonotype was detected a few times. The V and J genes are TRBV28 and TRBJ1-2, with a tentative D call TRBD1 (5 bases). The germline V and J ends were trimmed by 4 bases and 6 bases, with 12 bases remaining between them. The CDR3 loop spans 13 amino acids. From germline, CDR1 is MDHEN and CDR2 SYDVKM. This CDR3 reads CASSYRYSDGYTF. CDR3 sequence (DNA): TGTGCCAGCAGTTACAGGTACTCTGATGGCTACACCTTC.

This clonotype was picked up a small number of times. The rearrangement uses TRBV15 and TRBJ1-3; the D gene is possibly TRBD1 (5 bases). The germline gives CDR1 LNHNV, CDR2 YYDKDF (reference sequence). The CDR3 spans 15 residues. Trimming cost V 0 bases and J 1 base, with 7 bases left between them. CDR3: CATSREGESGNTIYF. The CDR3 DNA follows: TGTGCCACCAGCAGAGAAGGGGAATCTGGAAACACCATATATTTT.

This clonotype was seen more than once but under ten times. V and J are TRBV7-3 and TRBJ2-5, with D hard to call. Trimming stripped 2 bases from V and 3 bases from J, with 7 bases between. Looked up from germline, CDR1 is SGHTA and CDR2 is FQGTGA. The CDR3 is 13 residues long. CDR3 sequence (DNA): TGTGCCAGCAGCTTAGATGGGGAAGAGACCCAGTACTTC. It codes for CASSLDGEETQYF.

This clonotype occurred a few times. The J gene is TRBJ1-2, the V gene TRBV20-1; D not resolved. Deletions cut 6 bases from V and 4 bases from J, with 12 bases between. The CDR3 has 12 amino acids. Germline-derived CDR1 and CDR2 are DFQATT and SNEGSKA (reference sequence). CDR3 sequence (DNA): TGCAGTGCACCCCCGTCCTTCTATGGCTACACCTTC. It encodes CSAPPSFYGYTF.

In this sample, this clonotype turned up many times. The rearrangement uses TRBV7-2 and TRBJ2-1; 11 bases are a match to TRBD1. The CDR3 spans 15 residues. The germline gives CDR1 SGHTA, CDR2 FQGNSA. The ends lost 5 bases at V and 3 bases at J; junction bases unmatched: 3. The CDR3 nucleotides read TGTGCCAGCAGCCTGGGACAGGGGGGCTACAATGAGCAGTTCTTC. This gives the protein CASSLGQGGYNEQFF.

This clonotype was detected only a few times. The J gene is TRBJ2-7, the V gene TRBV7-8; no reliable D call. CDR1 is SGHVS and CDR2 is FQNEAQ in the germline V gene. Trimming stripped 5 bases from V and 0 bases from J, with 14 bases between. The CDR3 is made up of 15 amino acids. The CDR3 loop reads CASSNPVRNSYEQYF. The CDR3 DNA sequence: TGTGCCAGCAGCAACCCTGTGAGGAACTCCTACGAGCAGTACTTC.

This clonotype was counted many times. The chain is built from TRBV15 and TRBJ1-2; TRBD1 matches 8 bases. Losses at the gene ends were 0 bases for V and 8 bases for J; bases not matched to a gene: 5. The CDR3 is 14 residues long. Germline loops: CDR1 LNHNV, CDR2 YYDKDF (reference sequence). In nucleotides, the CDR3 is TGTGCCACCAGCAGAGATACAGGGGGACGGGGCTACACCTTC. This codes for CATSRDTGGRGYTF. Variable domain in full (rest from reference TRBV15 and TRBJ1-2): DAMVIQNPRYQVTQFGKPVTLSCSQTLNHNVMYWYQQKSSQAPKLLFHYYDKDFNNEADTPDNFQSRRPNTSFCFLDIRSPGLGDTAMYLCATSRDTGGRGYTFGSGTRLTVV.

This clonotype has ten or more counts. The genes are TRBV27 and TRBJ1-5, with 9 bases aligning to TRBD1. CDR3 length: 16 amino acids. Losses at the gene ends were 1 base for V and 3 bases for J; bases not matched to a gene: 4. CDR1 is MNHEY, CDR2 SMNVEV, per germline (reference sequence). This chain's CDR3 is CASSLLGTGYNQPQHF. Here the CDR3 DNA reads TGTGCCAGCAGTTTATTAGGGACAGGGTACAATCAGCCCCAGCATTTT.

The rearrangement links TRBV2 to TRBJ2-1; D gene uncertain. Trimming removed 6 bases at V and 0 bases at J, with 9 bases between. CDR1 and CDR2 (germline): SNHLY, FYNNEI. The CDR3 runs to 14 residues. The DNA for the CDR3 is TGTGCCAGCAGGAGCCAAGACTCCTACAATGAGCAGTTCTTC. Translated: CASRSQDSYNEQFF.

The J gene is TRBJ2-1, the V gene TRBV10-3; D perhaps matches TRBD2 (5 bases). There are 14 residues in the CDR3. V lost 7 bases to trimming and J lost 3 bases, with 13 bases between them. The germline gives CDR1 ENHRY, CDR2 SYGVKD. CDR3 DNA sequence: TGTGCCATCACGGAGGACGGCTACTACAATGAGCAGTTCTTC. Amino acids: CAITEDGYYNEQFF.

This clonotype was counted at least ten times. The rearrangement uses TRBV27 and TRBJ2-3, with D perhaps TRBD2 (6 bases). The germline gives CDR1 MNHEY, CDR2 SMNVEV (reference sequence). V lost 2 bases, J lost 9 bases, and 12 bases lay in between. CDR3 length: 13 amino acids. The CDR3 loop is CASSLALAYTQYF. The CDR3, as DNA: TGTGCCAGCAGTTTAGCCCTAGCGTACACGCAGTATTTT.

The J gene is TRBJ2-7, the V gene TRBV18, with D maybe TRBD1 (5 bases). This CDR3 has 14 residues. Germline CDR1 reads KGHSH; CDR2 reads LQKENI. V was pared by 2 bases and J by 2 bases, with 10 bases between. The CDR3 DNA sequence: TGTGCCAGCTCACCAGGAGACAGAGCCTACGAGCAGTACTTC. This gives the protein CASSPGDRAYEQYF.

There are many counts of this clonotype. The CDR3 sequence: CASSSQGGDTQYF. Here the CDR3 DNA reads TGCGCCAGCAGTTCCCAGGGCGGAGATACGCAGTATTTT. The gene calls are TRBV10-2 and TRBJ2-3, with a tentative D call TRBD1 (5 bases). Germline CDR1 reads WSHSY; CDR2 reads SAAADI. This CDR3 has 13 amino acids. V was trimmed by 5 bases and J by 5 bases, leaving 11 bases between them.

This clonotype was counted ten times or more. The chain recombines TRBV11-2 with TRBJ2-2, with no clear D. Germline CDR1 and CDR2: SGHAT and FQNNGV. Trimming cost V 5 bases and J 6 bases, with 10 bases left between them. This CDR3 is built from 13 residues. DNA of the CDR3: TGTGCCAGCAGCGCCCTAAGTTCCGGGGAGCTGTTTTTT. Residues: CASSALSSGELFF.

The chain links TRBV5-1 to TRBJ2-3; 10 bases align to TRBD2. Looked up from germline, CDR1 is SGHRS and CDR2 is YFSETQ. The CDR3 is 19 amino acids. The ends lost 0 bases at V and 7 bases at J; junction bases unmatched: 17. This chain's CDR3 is CASSLDRGASGGTSHTQYF. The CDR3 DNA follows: TGCGCCAGCAGCTTGGATAGGGGGGCTAGCGGGGGAACATCTCATACGCAGTATTTT.

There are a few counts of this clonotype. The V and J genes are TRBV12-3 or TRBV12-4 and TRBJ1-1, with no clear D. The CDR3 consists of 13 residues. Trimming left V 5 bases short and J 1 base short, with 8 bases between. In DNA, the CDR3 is TGTGCCAGCAGTGCCGCCCGGAACACTGAAGCTTTCTTT. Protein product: CASSAARNTEAFF.